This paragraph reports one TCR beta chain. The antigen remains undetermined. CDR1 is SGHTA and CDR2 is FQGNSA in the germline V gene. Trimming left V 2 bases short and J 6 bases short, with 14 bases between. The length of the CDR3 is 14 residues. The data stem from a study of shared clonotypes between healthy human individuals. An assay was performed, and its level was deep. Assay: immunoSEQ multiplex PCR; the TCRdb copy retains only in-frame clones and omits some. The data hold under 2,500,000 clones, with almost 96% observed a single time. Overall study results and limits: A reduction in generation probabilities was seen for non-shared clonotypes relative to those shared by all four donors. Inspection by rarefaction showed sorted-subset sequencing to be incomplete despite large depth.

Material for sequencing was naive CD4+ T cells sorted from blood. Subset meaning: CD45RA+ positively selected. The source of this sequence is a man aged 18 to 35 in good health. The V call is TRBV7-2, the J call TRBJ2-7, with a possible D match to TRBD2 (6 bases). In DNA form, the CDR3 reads TGTGCCAGCAGCTTATTGGGGGGATCGGGCGAGCAGTACTTC. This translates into CASSLLGGSGEQYF.